One sample yielded the 12 T cell receptor beta chains listed below, sequenced in a study of metastatic and nonmetastatic thyroid tumors. No patient received treatment before thyroid surgery. TCRdb recomputed clones from the PCR reads via MiXCR. The sample holds 14,000 or so clones, roughly 34% seen once. What was sequenced was tumor tissue. The receptors stem from a male donor with papillary thyroid cancer or a benign thyroid nodule (not recorded which). Some clones in this sample may be carry-over from other donors' samples.

This clone was detected ten times or more. The chain combines TRBV5-1 with TRBJ2-1, with 13 bases that match TRBD2. CDR3 length: 15 amino acids. The germline V gene encodes CDR1 SGHRS and CDR2 YFSETQ. V was clipped by 2 bases and J by 7 bases; unmatched bases: 3. The CDR3 reads CASSLLAGGLNEQFF. The CDR3 bases are TGCGCCAGCAGCTTACTAGCGGGGGGGCTTAATGAGCAGTTCTTC.

Ten or more counts support this clone. The V call is TRBV12-3 or TRBV12-4, the J call TRBJ1-1; 9 bases agree with TRBD1. V shed 2 bases and J 11 bases; nucleotides not matched to a gene: 6. The CDR3 is made up of 13 amino acids. Here the CDR3 reads CASSLRDRDLAFF. The CDR3 DNA sequence: TGTGCCAGCAGTTTACGGGACAGGGATTTGGCTTTCTTT.

The rearrangement links TRBV7-8 to TRBJ2-7; D call uncertain. The germline V gene has CDR1 SGHVS and CDR2 FQNEAQ. With 4 bases removed from V and 5 bases from J, the gap between germline ends came to 9 bases. The CDR3 has 12 residues. The chain's CDR3 is CASSYQKDEQYF. The DNA for the CDR3 is TGTGCCAGCAGCTACCAAAAAGACGAGCAGTACTTC.

This clone was seen many times. V and J are TRBV5-6 and TRBJ2-7; a possible D gene is TRBD1 (6 bases). The CDR3 extends over 14 amino acids. Trimming took off 0 bases at V and 4 bases at J, with 11 bases between the two ends. Germline values: CDR1 SGHDT, CDR2 YYEEEE. CDR3 in DNA: TGTGCCAGCAGCTTGGATGGGACACCTTACGAGCAGTACTTC. It specifies CASSLDGTPYEQYF.

V usage is TRBV6-1 and J usage is TRBJ2-7; 8 nucleotides align to TRBD1. V lost 6 bases and J lost 0; bases outside the gene matches: 10. Per the germline V gene, CDR1 is MNHNS and CDR2 is SASEGT. The CDR3 runs 16 residues. The CDR3 region has the DNA TGTGCCAGCAGCCTACAGGGGGGAGGAGACTCCTACGAGCAGTACTTC. Its protein product is CASSLQGGGDSYEQYF.

In its sample, this clone was seen many times. V and J are TRBV5-1 and TRBJ2-3; D is perhaps TRBD2 (6 bases). Trimming stripped 1 base from V and 2 bases from J, with 11 bases between. The germline CDR1 and CDR2 sequences are SGHRS and YFSETQ. This CDR3 contains 15 residues. DNA for the CDR3: TGCGCCAGCAGCTTGAGACTAGACAACACAGATACGCAGTATTTT. Translated, it gives CASSLRLDNTDTQYF.

V usage is TRBV6-1 and J usage is TRBJ1-2; D perhaps matches TRBD1 (6 bases). There are 13 residues in the CDR3. Germline V gives CDR1 MNHNS, CDR2 SASEGT. Trimming cost V 5 bases and J 8 bases, with 15 bases left between them. CDR3 amino acids: CASSLGHSGGYTF. CDR3 nucleotides: TGTGCCAGCAGTTTGGGACATTCGGGGGGCTACACCTTC.

In its sample, this clone is medium-sized. V gene TRBV12-3 or TRBV12-4 combines with J gene TRBJ2-7; TRBD1 aligns across 11 bases. This CDR3 is built from 15 residues. The junction had 7 bases not matched to a gene; V was cut back by 6 bases and J by 3 bases. CDR3 amino acids: CASSPTGTGGYEQYF. CDR3 nucleotides: TGTGCCAGCAGCCCTACCGGGACAGGGGGCTACGAGCAGTACTTC.

The chain employs TRBV14 and TRBJ1-1; possible D gene TRBD1, 5 bases. Germline V gene sequence: CDR1 SGHDN, CDR2 FVKESK. This CDR3 is built from 15 residues. The V end lost 2 bases, the J end lost 1 base, and 11 bases lay between the germline ends. CDR3 in DNA: TGTGCCAGCAGCCAAAATATCGGACAGAACACTGAAGCTTTCTTT. Translating gives CASSQNIGQNTEAFF.

In its sample, this clone was seen many times. This chain links TRBV5-1 with TRBJ2-3; TRBD2 matches at 7 bases. The trim removed 4 bases at V and 2 bases at J, leaving 7 bases unmatched. Per germline, CDR1 SGHRS and CDR2 YFSETQ. The CDR3 sequence is 15 residues long. DNA of the CDR3: TGCGCCAGCAGCCCCCCAAGCGGGGCCACAGATACGCAGTATTTT. Its translation is CASSPPSGATDTQYF. The full variable domain, rest sourced from reference TRBV5-1 and TRBJ2-3, is KAGVTQTPRYLIKTRGQQVTLSCSPISGHRSVSWYQQTPGQGLQFLFEYFSETQRNKGNFPGRFSGRQFSNSRSEMNVSTLELGDSALYLCASSPPSGATDTQYFGPGTRLTVL.

CDR3 sequence: CATTKGLADYEQYF. The CDR3, as DNA: TGTGCCACCACTAAGGGACTAGCGGATTACGAGCAGTACTTC. The rearrangement joins TRBV24-1 to TRBJ2-7; 11 bases are a match to TRBD2. Germline V gene data show CDR1 as KGHDR and CDR2 as SFDVKD. V lost 8 bases and J lost 4; bases outside the gene matches: 6. The CDR3 runs 14 residues.

The V and J genes are TRBV11-2 and TRBJ2-6, with D perhaps given as TRBD1 or TRBD2 (5 bases each). The CDR3 length is 18 residues. The germline gives CDR1 SGHAT, CDR2 FQNNGV. Deletions cut 1 base from V and 0 bases from J, with 13 bases between. CDR3 amino acids: CASSLVRDGTSGANVLTF. The CDR3 nucleotides are TGTGCCAGCAGCTTAGTAAGGGACGGAACCTCTGGGGCCAACGTCCTGACTTTC.